This record covers a single TCR beta chain. Antigen: not known. These data are taken from a study of T cells in tuberculosis. In the study overall: A South African cohort included IGRA-negative adolescents, latently infected IGRA-positive adolescents and adults with active tuberculosis. PBMC were archived before or within 7 days of starting treatment.

Whole-study findings and limits: The TCR-beta difference was not significant; alpha differences partly reflected length.

The time point was: new active TB diagnosis, blood taken before or within 7 days of starting treatment. Germline CDR1 GTSNPN, CDR2 SVGIG (reference sequence). V shed 3 bases and J 4 bases; nucleotides not matched to a gene: 15. The CDR3 has 19 residues. TCRdb keeps only in-frame clones here, not all; method: immunoSEQ multiplex PCR. The sample contains 25,000 to 35,000 clones, just over 90% of which appear only once. The sample was PBMCs, taken at tuberculosis diagnosis. The chain couples TRBV30 to TRBJ2-3; 14 bases agree with TRBD2. The TCR comes from an adult with tuberculosis. CDR3 sequence reads: CAWRGRWGLAGAEADTQYF. In DNA, the CDR3 is TGTGCCTGGAGGGGACGGTGGGGACTAGCGGGAGCCGAGGCAGATACGCAGTATTTT.